Listed here is a single TCR beta chain. Its matching antigen is unknown. With V trimmed by 4 bases and J by 4 bases, 5 bases remained unmatched. In germline, CDR1 is SEHNR, CDR2 FQNEAQ (reference sequence). The CDR3 is made up of 14 amino acids. These data are taken from a study of shared clonotypes between healthy human individuals. Regarding the study as a whole: All-four-donor shared clonotypes had higher generation probabilities than non-shared clonotypes did.

Source study methods: Junction-only sequences produced by ImmunoSEQ had no quality scores, so filtering differed. Method: immunoSEQ multiplex PCR; TCRdb's copy keeps in-frame clones and lacks some. V and J calls and clone size follow that table, whereas D and trimming were derived from the DNA. The repertoire holds over a million clones, with 70% to 80% as singletons. This sequence originates from a man younger than 35 in good health. Some clones in this sample may be carry-over from other donors' samples. The specimen sequenced was memory CD4+ T cells from PBMCs. As to subset: CD45RA-negative fraction. The rearrangement joins TRBV7-9 to TRBJ2-7; 9 nucleotides agree with TRBD2. CDR3 loop: CASSSSSGVYEQYF. CDR3 bases: TGTGCCAGCAGCTCTTCTAGCGGGGTATACGAGCAGTACTTC.